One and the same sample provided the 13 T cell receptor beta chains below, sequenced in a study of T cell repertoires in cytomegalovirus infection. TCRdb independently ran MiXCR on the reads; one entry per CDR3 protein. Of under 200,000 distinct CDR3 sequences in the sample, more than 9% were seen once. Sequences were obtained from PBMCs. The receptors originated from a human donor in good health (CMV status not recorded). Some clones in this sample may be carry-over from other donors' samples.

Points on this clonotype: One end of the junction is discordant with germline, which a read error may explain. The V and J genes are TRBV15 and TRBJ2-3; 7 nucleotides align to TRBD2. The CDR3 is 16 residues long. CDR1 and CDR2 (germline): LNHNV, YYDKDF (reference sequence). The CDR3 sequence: CTTSRPGGSWADTQYF. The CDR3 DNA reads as TGTACCACCAGCAGACCGGGGGGTAGCTGGGCAGATACGCAGTATTTT.

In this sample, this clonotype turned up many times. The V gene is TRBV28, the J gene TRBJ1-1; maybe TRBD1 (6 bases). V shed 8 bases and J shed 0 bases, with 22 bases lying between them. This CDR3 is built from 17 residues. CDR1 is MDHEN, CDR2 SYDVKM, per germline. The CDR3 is CASGYYARGSMNTEAFF. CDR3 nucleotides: TGTGCCAGCGGATATTACGCCAGGGGAAGTATGAACACTGAAGCTTTCTTT. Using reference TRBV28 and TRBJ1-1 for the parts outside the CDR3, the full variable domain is DVKVTQSSRYLVKRTGEKVFLECVQDMDHENMFWYRQDPGLGLRLIYFSYDVKMKEKGDIPEGYSVSREKKERFSLILESASTNQTSMYLCASGYYARGSMNTEAFFGQGTRLTVV.

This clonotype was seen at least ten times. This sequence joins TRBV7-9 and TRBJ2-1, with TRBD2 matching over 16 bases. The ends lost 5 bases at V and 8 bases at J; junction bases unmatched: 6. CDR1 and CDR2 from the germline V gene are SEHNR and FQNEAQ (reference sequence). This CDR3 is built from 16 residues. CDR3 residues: CASSAGLAGGLDEQFF. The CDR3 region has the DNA TGTGCCAGCAGCGCGGGACTAGCGGGGGGGCTGGATGAGCAGTTCTTC.

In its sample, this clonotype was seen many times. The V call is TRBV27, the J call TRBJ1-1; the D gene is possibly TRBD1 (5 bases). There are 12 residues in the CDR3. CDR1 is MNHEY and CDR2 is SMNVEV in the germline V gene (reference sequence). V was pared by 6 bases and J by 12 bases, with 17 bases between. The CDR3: CASSYGQGRTFF. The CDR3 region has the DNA TGTGCCAGCAGCTATGGACAAGGGAGGACTTTCTTT.

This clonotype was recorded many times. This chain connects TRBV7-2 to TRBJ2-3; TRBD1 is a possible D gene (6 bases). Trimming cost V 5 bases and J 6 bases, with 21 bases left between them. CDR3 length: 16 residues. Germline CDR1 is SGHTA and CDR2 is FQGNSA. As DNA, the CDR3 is TGTGCCAGCAGCCCCTACAGGGCCGCAAAGCCCGATACGCAGTATTTT. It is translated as CASSPYRAAKPDTQYF.

The CDR3 spells CSAGGGAWETQYF. CDR3 DNA sequence: TGCAGTGCGGGAGGAGGGGCGTGGGAGACCCAGTACTTC. This chain links TRBV20-1 with TRBJ2-5; perhaps TRBD2 as D (6 bases). V was shortened by 6 bases and J by 5 bases, with 16 bases between the two germline ends. CDR3 length: 13 amino acids. Germline values: CDR1 DFQATT, CDR2 SNEGSKA (reference sequence).

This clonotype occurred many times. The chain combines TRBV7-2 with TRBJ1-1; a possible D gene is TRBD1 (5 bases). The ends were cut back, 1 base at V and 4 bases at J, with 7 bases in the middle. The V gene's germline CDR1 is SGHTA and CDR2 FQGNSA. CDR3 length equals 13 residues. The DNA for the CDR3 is TGTGCCAGCAGCTTAGGGGGCCTCACTGAAGCTTTCTTT. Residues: CASSLGGLTEAFF.

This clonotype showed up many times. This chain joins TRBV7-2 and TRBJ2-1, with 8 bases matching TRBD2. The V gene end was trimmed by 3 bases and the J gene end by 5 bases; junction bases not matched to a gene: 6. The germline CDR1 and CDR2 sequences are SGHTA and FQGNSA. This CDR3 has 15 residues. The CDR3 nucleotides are TGTGCCAGCAGCTTTACCGGGAGGGGCGACAATGAGCAGTTCTTC. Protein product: CASSFTGRGDNEQFF.

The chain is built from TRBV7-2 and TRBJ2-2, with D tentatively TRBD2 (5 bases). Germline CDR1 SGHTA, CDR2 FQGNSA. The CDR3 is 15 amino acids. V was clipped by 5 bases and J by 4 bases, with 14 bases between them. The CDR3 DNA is TGTGCCAGCAGCCTATACGGACTCTTCACCGGGGAGCTGTTTTTT. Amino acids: CASSLYGLFTGELFF.

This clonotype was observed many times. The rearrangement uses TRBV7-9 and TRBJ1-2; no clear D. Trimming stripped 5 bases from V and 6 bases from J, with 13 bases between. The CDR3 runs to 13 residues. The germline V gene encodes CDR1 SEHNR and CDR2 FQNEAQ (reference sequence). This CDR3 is CASSVSLPHGYTF. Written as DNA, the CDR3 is TGTGCCAGCAGCGTCTCCTTACCGCATGGCTACACCTTC.

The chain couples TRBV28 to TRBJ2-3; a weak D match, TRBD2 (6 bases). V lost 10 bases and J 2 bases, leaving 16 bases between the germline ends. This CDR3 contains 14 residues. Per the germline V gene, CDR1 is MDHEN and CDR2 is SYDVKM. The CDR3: CATSGPTDTDTQYF. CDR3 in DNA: TGTGCCACGAGCGGGCCTACCGACACAGATACGCAGTATTTT.

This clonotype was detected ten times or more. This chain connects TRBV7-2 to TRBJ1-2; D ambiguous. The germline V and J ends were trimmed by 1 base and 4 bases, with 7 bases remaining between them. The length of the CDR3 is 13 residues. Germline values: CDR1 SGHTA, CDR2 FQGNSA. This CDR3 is CASSLELSYGYTF. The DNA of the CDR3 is TGTGCCAGCAGCTTAGAGTTATCCTATGGCTACACCTTC.

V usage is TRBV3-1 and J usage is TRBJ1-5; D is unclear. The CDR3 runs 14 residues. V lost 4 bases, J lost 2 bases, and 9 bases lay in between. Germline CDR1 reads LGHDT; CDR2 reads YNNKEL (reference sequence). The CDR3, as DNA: TGTGCCAGCAGCCCTTATGAAGGCAATCAGCCCCAGCATTTT. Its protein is CASSPYEGNQPQHF.